This T cell receptor beta chain emerged from a study of response to subunit inactivated influenza vaccine. Study-level points and caveats: With each seasonal influenza vaccination, the authors suggested, few new T cells are recruited.

On this clonotype itself: Its antigen is still unknown.

The CDR3 runs 16 residues. J lost 8 bases, V lost 6 bases, and 11 bases had no gene match. Germline V CDR1 and CDR2: MNHNS, SASEGT. TCRdb reanalysed the RT-PCR reads using MiXCR and keeps one entry per CDR3 protein. The table lists about 700,000 distinct CDR3 sequences, 15% to 19% of them singletons. The chain joins TRBV6-1 to TRBJ2-2; 11 nucleotides line up with TRBD2. The sample in question was PBMCs from blood, obtained 11 to 12 days after vaccination. This TCR came from a man aged 50 or older who received an inactivated influenza vaccine. For the CDR3, the DNA is TGTGCCAGCAGCCCGAGTAGCGGGGGGGCGAAAGGGGAGCTGTTTTTT. It translates to CASSPSSGGAKGELFF.